The 21 T cell receptor beta chains below all came from one sample that was sequenced in a study of response to subunit inactivated influenza vaccine. TCRdb fed the RT-PCR reads into MiXCR, producing one record per CDR3 protein. Among about 650,000 distinct CDR3 sequences listed, 15% to 19% were seen once. Specimen: PBMCs from blood, collected approximately 12 days after vaccination. These receptors were collected from a man in his fifties or sixties who received an inactivated influenza vaccine.

On this clonotype itself: This may come from a read error, since a much larger clone is one base off. This chain uses TRBV12-3 or TRBV12-4 with TRBJ2-7; D is ambiguous. The CDR3 consists of 14 residues. With 11 bases removed from V and 4 bases from J, the gap between germline ends came to 21 bases. The CDR3: CAGNPQHRDYEQYF. The DNA for the CDR3 is TGTGCCGGCAACCCTCAACACAGAGATTACGAGCAGTACTTC.

The CDR3 protein is CASSHRTIQETQYF. The CDR3 nucleotides are TGTGCCAGCAGCCACCGGACTATCCAAGAGACCCAGTACTTC. The gene calls are TRBV14 and TRBJ2-5, with D perhaps matching TRBD2 (6 bases). This CDR3 has 14 residues. Trimming shortened V by 3 bases and J by 1 base, and 9 bases separated the two germline ends. The V gene's germline CDR1 is SGHDN and CDR2 FVKESK.

This clonotype was recorded a few times. The V and J genes are TRBV5-1 and TRBJ2-3; tentative D call: TRBD2 (6 bases). The CDR3 is 16 amino acids. The V gene's germline CDR1 is SGHRS and CDR2 YFSETQ. The germline V and J ends were trimmed by 4 bases and 3 bases, with 18 bases remaining between them. This CDR3 is CASSPQGGIGTDTQYF. DNA for the CDR3: TGCGCCAGCAGCCCACAAGGAGGGATTGGAACAGATACGCAGTATTTT. Using reference TRBV5-1 and TRBJ2-3 for the parts outside the CDR3, the full variable domain is KAGVTQTPRYLIKTRGQQVTLSCSPISGHRSVSWYQQTPGQGLQFLFEYFSETQRNKGNFPGRFSGRQFSNSRSEMNVSTLELGDSALYLCASSPQGGIGTDTQYFGPGTRLTVL.

As concerns this clonotype: A much larger clone differs by one base, so this may be a read error. CDR3 sequence reads: CASRLPGGSYEQYF. The CDR3 region has the DNA TGTGCCAGCAGATTGCCGGGGGGGTCCTACGAGCAGTACTTC. The J gene is TRBJ2-7, the V gene TRBV7-9, with 8 bases fitting TRBD2. Germline assignment: CDR1 SEHNR and CDR2 FQNEAQ (reference sequence). After removal of 6 bases from V and 1 base from J, the junction contained 5 bases not matched to a gene. The CDR3 spans 14 residues.

This chain connects TRBV18 to TRBJ2-7; D is undetermined. The CDR3 covers 14 residues. In germline, CDR1 is KGHSH, CDR2 LQKENI. V was cut by 2 bases and J by 7 bases, with 15 bases left in between. CDR3 sequence: CASSPVSGGEEQYF. DNA for the CDR3: TGTGCCAGCTCACCAGTTTCAGGTGGGGAAGAGCAGTACTTC.

This clonotype has at least ten counts. This sequence joins TRBV3-1 and TRBJ2-7; D remains ambiguous. From germline, CDR1 is LGHDT and CDR2 YNNKEL (reference sequence). This CDR3 is built from 14 residues. The V end lost 4 bases, the J end lost 1 base, and 11 bases lay between the germline ends. CDR3 DNA: TGTGCCAGCAGCCTCAGCCTTAAATCCTACGAGCAGTACTTC. The encoded protein is CASSLSLKSYEQYF.

This clonotype appeared a few times. V usage is TRBV5-1 and J usage is TRBJ2-1, with a weak D call TRBD1 (5 bases). The germline V gene encodes CDR1 SGHRS and CDR2 YFSETQ. V was cut by 3 bases and J by 9 bases, with 22 bases left in between. CDR3 length: 16 amino acids. CDR3 coding DNA: TGCGCCAGCAGCTCCGCCCCCAATGTGGAGCAGGGTGAGCAGTTCTTC. It encodes CASSSAPNVEQGEQFF.

The chain is built from TRBV7-6 and TRBJ2-5; 8 bases fit TRBD2. This CDR3 contains 15 residues. CDR1 SGHVS and CDR2 FNYEAQ come from the germline V gene. V lost 5 bases to trimming and J lost 5 bases; unmatched junction nucleotides: 10. In DNA form, the CDR3 reads TGTGCCAGCAGCCCATTAGCGGGAACGGGGGAGACCCAGTACTTC. Its protein product is CASSPLAGTGETQYF.

Here the CDR3 reads CASSFSPNYGYTF. CDR3 DNA: TGTGCCAGCAGCTTCAGTCCCAACTATGGCTACACCTTC. This chain uses TRBV27 with TRBJ1-2; D is ambiguous. Germline CDR1 MNHEY, CDR2 SMNVEV (reference sequence). The V gene lost 6 bases and the J gene lost 2 bases, with 10 bases spanning the gap. The CDR3 is made up of 13 amino acids.

V is TRBV27 and J is TRBJ2-6, with 10 bases lining up with TRBD1. Per germline, CDR1 MNHEY and CDR2 SMNVEV (reference sequence). The CDR3 is 22 amino acids. Unmatched junction bases numbered 18, after V lost 4 bases and J lost 0 bases. CDR3 sequence reads: CASSYIRLGTGARYSGANVLTF. The CDR3 DNA reads as TGTGCCAGCAGTTATATCCGGTTAGGGACAGGGGCTCGGTACTCTGGGGCCAACGTCCTGACTTTC.

The J gene is TRBJ2-5, the V gene TRBV7-9; tentative D call: TRBD1 (5 bases). In germline, CDR1 is SEHNR, CDR2 FQNEAQ (reference sequence). V dropped 1 base and J dropped 5 bases, with 14 bases sitting between them. This CDR3 is 15 amino acids long. The CDR3 DNA is TGTGCCAGCAGCTTAGTTCTGGGGCTGGGGGAGACCCAGTACTTC. Protein sequence: CASSLVLGLGETQYF.

The genes are TRBV6-2 or TRBV6-3 and TRBJ2-6, with D uncertain. The germline V gene encodes CDR1 MNHEY and CDR2 SVGEGT. This CDR3 region has 15 residues. V lost 5 bases and J 2 bases, leaving 10 bases between the germline ends. CDR3 sequence reads: CASSQSRAGANVLTF. CDR3 DNA sequence: TGTGCCAGCAGTCAGAGTCGCGCTGGGGCCAACGTCCTGACTTTC.

This chain uses TRBV4-2 with TRBJ1-2; D unclear. Germline V gene data show CDR1 as LGHNA and CDR2 as YNFKEQ. The CDR3 has 14 amino acids. Trimming took off 3 bases at V and 8 bases at J, with 16 bases between the two ends. CDR3 sequence reads: CASSQDRAVGGYTF. Written as DNA, the CDR3 is TGTGCCAGCAGCCAGGACCGGGCCGTGGGCGGCTACACCTTC.

A few counts support this clonotype. The gene calls are TRBV28 and TRBJ2-7; perhaps TRBD2 as D (5 bases). This CDR3 has 12 residues. With 9 bases removed from V and 2 bases from J, the gap between germline ends came to 11 bases. Looked up from germline, CDR1 is MDHEN and CDR2 is SYDVKM. The CDR3 loop reads CASVRVPYEQYF. CDR3 nucleotides: TGTGCCAGTGTGAGGGTCCCCTACGAGCAGTACTTC.

This clonotype was counted many times. This rearrangement joins TRBV6-6 to TRBJ1-1; D call uncertain. This CDR3 contains 13 residues. Trimming took off 2 bases at V and 11 bases at J, with 15 bases between the two ends. CDR1 is MNHNY and CDR2 is SVGAGI in the germline V gene (reference sequence). For the CDR3, the DNA is TGTGCCAGCAGTTACGCGGCAGGACGGGATGCTTTCTTT. This codes for CASSYAAGRDAFF.

This clonotype has more than one count but fewer than ten. The gene calls are TRBV29-1 and TRBJ1-1; no definite D call. V was trimmed by 3 bases and J by 2 bases, leaving 10 bases between them. Germline CDR1 and CDR2: SQVTM and ANQGSEA. The CDR3 sequence is 13 residues long. CDR3 bases: TGCAGCGTTGAGCACGCATCCAACACTGAAGCTTTCTTT. It encodes CSVEHASNTEAFF.

This clonotype turned up a few times. The chain has TRBV12-3 or TRBV12-4 and TRBJ2-7; D unclear. The CDR3 contains 15 residues. V was clipped by 0 bases and J by 4 bases, with 13 bases between them. CDR3 sequence: CASSLALNSLYEQYF. CDR3 DNA: TGTGCCAGCAGTTTAGCGCTAAATTCGCTTTACGAGCAGTACTTC.

This clonotype was observed a handful of times. The chain has TRBV7-8 and TRBJ2-7; 10 nucleotides agree with TRBD1. The CDR3 loop spans 15 amino acids. Germline V lookup: CDR1 SGHVS, CDR2 FQNEAQ. The V and J ends lost 7 bases and 5 bases, in that order; junction bases with no gene match: 11. In nucleotides, the CDR3 is TGTGCCAGCACCCTGAAGCGGGACAGGGGTGACGAGCAGTACTTC. Its protein is CASTLKRDRGDEQYF.

This clonotype is a singleton in its sample. The chain links TRBV6-1 to TRBJ2-7; TRBD1 matches 7 bases. The trim removed 2 bases at V and 7 bases at J, leaving 5 bases unmatched. This CDR3 region has 13 residues. Germline V CDR1 and CDR2: MNHNS, SASEGT. CDR3 coding DNA: TGTGCCAGCAGTGAACCCGACAGGGAAGAGCAGTACTTC. It is translated as CASSEPDREEQYF.

This clonotype has a count of ten or more. The chain uses TRBV5-1 and TRBJ2-3, with 11 bases identical to TRBD2. In germline, CDR1 is SGHRS, CDR2 YFSETQ. The CDR3 is 15 amino acids. V was pared by 3 bases and J by 3 bases, with 3 bases of the junction left unmatched. The CDR3, as DNA: TGCGCCAGCAGCTCCCTAGCGGGAGGAACAGATACGCAGTATTTT. Translated: CASSSLAGGTDTQYF.

This clonotype was detected only a few times. The V gene is TRBV4-3, the J gene TRBJ1-1; D is possibly TRBD1 (6 bases). Looked up from germline, CDR1 is LGHNA and CDR2 is YSLEER. The CDR3 extends over 17 amino acids. With 0 bases removed from V and 5 bases from J, the gap between germline ends came to 19 bases. CDR3 sequence reads: CASSQDLLGRGDTEAFF. DNA of the CDR3: TGCGCCAGCAGCCAAGATCTTTTAGGCAGGGGAGATACTGAAGCTTTCTTT.